These T cell receptor beta chains were read from a single sample in a study of T cells in Graves' hyperthyroidism and ophthalmopathy. TCRdb analysed the multiplex PCR reads with MiXCR anew, one entry per CDR3 protein. The sample includes about 640,000 distinct CDR3 sequences, around 15% of them seen just once. Sample: blood. These receptors were taken from a woman in her forties or fifties with Graves' ophthalmopathy. Each CDR3 is given with its conserved first and last residue. Each record gives: CDR3 length, V gene, D gene, clone size, J gene, CDR3 protein, CDR3 DNA. The D gene is left open where the match is weak. Expanded clones get a size class; other rows say once, few or many, or leave the size out.

length: 15
V: TRBV20-1
D: .
size: many
J: TRBJ2-3
CDR3: CSAREEPSGTDTQYF
DNA: TGCAGTGCTAGAGAGGAGCCTAGCGGCACAGATACGCAGTATTTT

length: 13
V: TRBV30
D: .
size: many
J: TRBJ2-7
CDR3: CAWRPSSSLEQYF
DNA: TGTGCCTGGAGACCGAGTAGTAGTCTCGAGCAGTACTTC

length: 16
V: TRBV6-2/TRBV6-3
D: TRBD2
size: many
J: TRBJ2-7
CDR3: CASSPWPGGSVYEQYF
DNA: TGTGCCAGCAGTCCGTGGCCGGGGGGAAGCGTCTACGAGCAGTACTTC

length: 17
V: TRBV7-9
D: .
size: many
J: TRBJ1-6
CDR3: CASSPWKAESYNSPLHF
DNA: TGTGCCAGCAGCCCCTGGAAGGCGGAGTCCTATAATTCACCCCTCCACTTT

length: 16
V: TRBV2
D: TRBD2
size: many
J: TRBJ2-5
CDR3: CASSEASGRAGETQYF
DNA: TGTGCCAGCAGTGAAGCCAGCGGGAGGGCCGGGGAGACCCAGTACTTC

length: 16
V: TRBV6-5
D: .
size: few
J: TRBJ2-3
CDR3: CASSYSGPKYTDTQYF
DNA: TGTGCCAGCAGTTACTCAGGGCCCAAGTACACAGATACGCAGTATTTT

length: 13
V: TRBV2
D: .
size: many
J: TRBJ1-2
CDR3: CASRLSPQGGYTF
DNA: TGTGCCAGCAGACTAAGCCCCCAGGGTGGCTACACCTTC

length: 14
V: TRBV27
D: .
size: many
J: TRBJ2-7
CDR3: CASSGTAGFYEQYF
DNA: TGTGCCAGCAGTGGGACGGCAGGGTTCTACGAGCAGTACTTC

length: 17
V: TRBV7-3
D: TRBD2
size: once
J: TRBJ2-1
CDR3: CASSFAGGPVNFNEQFF
DNA: TGTGCCAGCAGCTTTGCGGGAGGGCCGGTAAATTTCAATGAGCAGTTCTTC

length: 16
V: TRBV19
D: .
size: few
J: TRBJ2-1
CDR3: CASSKFRDSAYNEQFF
DNA: TGTGCCAGTAGTAAATTCCGGGACTCAGCCTACAATGAGCAGTTCTTC

length: 17
V: TRBV6-2/TRBV6-3
D: .
size: .
J: TRBJ2-2
CDR3: CASSYFIQGEYTGELFF
DNA: TGTGCCAGCAGTTACTTTATCCAGGGCGAGTACACCGGGGAGCTGTTTTTT

length: 12
V: TRBV7-8
D: .
size: many
J: TRBJ1-2
CDR3: CASSFTGTGYTF
DNA: TGTGCCAGCAGCTTTACAGGAACCGGCTACACCTTC

length: 23
V: TRBV7-3
D: TRBD1
size: .
J: TRBJ2-1
CDR3: CTSSYPIGQGAQVIESSYNEQFF
DNA: TGTACCAGCAGCTACCCGATAGGACAGGGGGCGCAGGTGATAGAAAGCTCCTACAATGAGCAGTTCTTC

length: 14
V: TRBV4-3
D: .
size: .
J: TRBJ1-2
CDR3: CASSQDLRADGYTF
DNA: TGCGCCAGCAGCCAAGATCTGAGGGCAGATGGCTACACCTTC

length: 21
V: TRBV24-1
D: TRBD2
size: .
J: TRBJ2-3
CDR3: CATSDFVSGRGLAGGPYTQYF
DNA: TGTGCCACCAGTGATTTCGTATCGGGGAGGGGACTAGCGGGAGGGCCATATACGCAGTATTTT

length: 15
V: TRBV20-1
D: TRBD2
size: many
J: TRBJ2-7
CDR3: CSARDPAGASYEQYF
DNA: TGCAGTGCTAGAGACCCAGCGGGAGCATCCTACGAGCAGTACTTC

length: 15
V: TRBV11-2
D: .
size: many
J: TRBJ2-2
CDR3: CASSLGLESGGELFF
DNA: TGTGCCAGCAGCTTAGGGCTAGAGTCTGGCGGGGAGCTGTTTTTT

length: 18
V: TRBV12-3/TRBV12-4
D: TRBD2
size: many
J: TRBJ2-5
CDR3: CASSLGLAGDLYQETQYF
DNA: TGTGCCAGCAGTTTAGGACTAGCGGGCGATTTGTACCAAGAGACCCAGTACTTC

length: 13
V: TRBV7-9
D: .
size: .
J: TRBJ1-2
CDR3: CASSLIDAGSYTF
DNA: TGTGCCAGCAGCTTAATTGATGCAGGGAGCTACACCTTC

length: 15
V: TRBV11-3
D: .
size: few
J: TRBJ2-3
CDR3: CASSSTGEDTDTQYF
DNA: TGTGCCAGCAGCTCCACAGGGGAGGACACAGATACGCAGTATTTT

length: 13
V: TRBV7-2
D: .
size: many
J: TRBJ2-2
CDR3: CASSLVYGRELFF
DNA: TGTGCCAGCAGCTTAGTTTACGGGAGGGAGCTGTTTTTT